This record covers a single T cell receptor beta chain. The antigen it recognizes is unknown. No qualities accompany the bases; no much larger clone lies one base away. The trial excluded patients who had a history of autoimmune disease or were on systemic immunosuppression. Peripheral blood for TCR sequencing was drawn from every dose cohort at baseline, at cycle 4 day 1 and at cycle 7 day 1. Samples were obtained from an open-label, multicenter, first-in-human phase I dose-escalation trial of ivuxolimab. The trial enrolled adults with locally advanced or metastatic head and neck squamous cell, hepatocellular, melanoma or renal cell carcinoma. Before TCR sequencing, CD4+ T cells and CD8+ T cells were sorted from peripheral blood as separate populations. This sample is drawn from a study of OX40 agonist ivuxolimab in advanced cancers. Looking at the study overall: Ivuxolimab, which targeted the costimulatory receptor OX40 (CD134), was an agonistic, fully human IgG2 monoclonal antibody. Three dose-escalation patients achieved partial responses, one with hepatocellular carcinoma and two with cutaneous melanoma. Of the roughly 54 dose-escalation patients, hepatocellular carcinoma was present in roughly 19, melanoma in roughly 15, renal cell carcinoma in 9 and head and neck cancer in 9. The point of sequencing TCRbeta in the periphery was to test whether ivuxolimab changed TCR sequence diversity and drove clonal T-cell expansion. Intravenous ivuxolimab was administered to patients every 2 weeks at six dose levels: 0.01, 0.1, 0.3, 1.5, 3 and 10 mg/kg. Prior anti-PD-1, anti-PD-L1 or anti-CTLA-4 therapy was permitted, and approximately 41% of dose-escalation patients had received checkpoint inhibitors. The paper describes the monotherapy dose-escalation part (N = 52 patients) of the phase I trial of ivuxolimab. In the dose-escalation cohort, 65% to 85% of patients were male, and the mean age was around 60 years with a range of roughly 20 to 79. General study outcomes and caveats: After ivuxolimab, more expanded clones were found on average in CD8+ T cells than in CD4+ T cells. The antigen specificity of the peripheral T cells that underwent clonal expansion was not determined. Low levels of normalized T-cell clonal expansion were also seen in some patients who did not respond. At doses of 0.1 to 3.0 mg/kg, clonal expansion of both CD4+ and CD8+ T cells in blood was seen between baseline and week 6. Partial responders in the 0.1-3.0 mg/kg groups had among the lowest normalized peripheral clonal expansion, especially among CD8+ T cells.

For sequencing of the TCRbeta CDR3 region, genomic DNA was extracted from the sorted cells. The immunoSEQ Assay was used for sequencing of TCRbeta CDR3 regions. Sourced from immuneACCESS, this table was stored by TCRdb with only in-frame sequences that have V and J called. A share of the clones is absent; for the studies checked, an unresolved V gene accounts for under half, and the remainder has no known explanation. Present in this sample are approximately 66,000 clones, around 87% of which were seen just once. Less than 7.5% of the sample comes from the top ten. CDR1 and CDR2 were assigned from the germline V gene as SGDLS and YYNGEE. From the cysteine through the phenylalanine, the CDR3 covers 19 amino acids. The kept DNA is CDR3 alone, 57 bases in frame from the first base. V sheds 3 bases and J sheds 0 bases, leaving 19 bases between their ends.

Recombination linked TRBV9 to TRBJ2-6, with the D assignment possibly TRBD1 or TRBD2, given 5 matching bases for each. This TCR derives from an adult with an advanced solid tumor such as melanoma, head and neck, liver or kidney cancer. This specimen was CD4+ or CD8+ T cells sorted from blood, taken in a trial of the OX40 agonist ivuxolimab. The CDR3 region reads CASSAQSRVGVSGANVLTF. The bases are TGTGCCAGCAGCGCTCAGAGCCGGGTGGGGGTCTCTGGGGCCAACGTCCTGACTTTC.